The present T cell receptor beta chain was sequenced within a study of cytomegalovirus exposure and HLA in healthy donors. General study results and limits: Rare TCR sequences predominated, though certain public TCRs were found in many donors. The later analysis indicated that the majority of CMV-associated TCR beta chains appeared HLA-restricted.

Germline V lookup: CDR1 MNHEY, CDR2 SVGAGI. V was clipped by 7 bases and J by 4 bases, with 11 bases between them. The CDR3 extends over 13 amino acids. The PCR employed 60 Vbeta primers together with 13 Jbeta primers. The assay was immunoSEQ multiplex PCR, and TCRdb's table has in-frame clones only and misses some. The data hold over 60,000 clones, with roughly four fifths observed a single time. With regard to this clone: Its antigen is unknown.

This TCR was sampled from a man between 70 and 80 years old in good health and CMV-seronegative. Source material: PBMCs. The V and J genes are TRBV6-5 and TRBJ1-5, with D perhaps matching TRBD1 (5 bases). CDR3 DNA: TGTGCCAGCACGGGGGGGATAAATCAGCCCCAGCATTTT. It yields the protein CASTGGINQPQHF.